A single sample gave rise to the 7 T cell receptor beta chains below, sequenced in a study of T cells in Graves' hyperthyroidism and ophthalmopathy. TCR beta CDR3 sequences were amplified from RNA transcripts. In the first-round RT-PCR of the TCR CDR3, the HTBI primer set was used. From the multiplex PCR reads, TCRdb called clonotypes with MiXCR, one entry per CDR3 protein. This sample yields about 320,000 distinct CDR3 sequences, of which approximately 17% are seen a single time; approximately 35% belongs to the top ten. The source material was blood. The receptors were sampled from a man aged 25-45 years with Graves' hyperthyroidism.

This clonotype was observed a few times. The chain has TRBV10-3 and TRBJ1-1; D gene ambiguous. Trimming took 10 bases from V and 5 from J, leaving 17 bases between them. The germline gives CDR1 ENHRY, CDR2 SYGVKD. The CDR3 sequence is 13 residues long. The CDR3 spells CATKDPTLTEAFF. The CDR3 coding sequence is TGTGCCACCAAGGATCCAACGCTGACTGAAGCTTTCTTT.

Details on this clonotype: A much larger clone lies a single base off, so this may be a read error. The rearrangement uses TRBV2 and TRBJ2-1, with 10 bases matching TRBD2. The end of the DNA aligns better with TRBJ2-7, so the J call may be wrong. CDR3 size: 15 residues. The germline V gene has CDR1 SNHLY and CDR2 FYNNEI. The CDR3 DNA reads TGTGCCAGCAGTGACAGGACTAGCGGCTACAATGAGCAGTACTTC. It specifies CASSDRTSGYNEQYF.

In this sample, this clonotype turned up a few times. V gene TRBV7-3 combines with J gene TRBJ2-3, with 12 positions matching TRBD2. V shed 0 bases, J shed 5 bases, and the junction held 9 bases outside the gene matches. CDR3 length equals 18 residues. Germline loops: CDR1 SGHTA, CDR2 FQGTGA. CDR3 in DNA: TGTGCCAGCAGCTTAACCCTAGCGGGAGGGCCGGGTCGAGATACGCAGTATTTT. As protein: CASSLTLAGGPGRDTQYF.

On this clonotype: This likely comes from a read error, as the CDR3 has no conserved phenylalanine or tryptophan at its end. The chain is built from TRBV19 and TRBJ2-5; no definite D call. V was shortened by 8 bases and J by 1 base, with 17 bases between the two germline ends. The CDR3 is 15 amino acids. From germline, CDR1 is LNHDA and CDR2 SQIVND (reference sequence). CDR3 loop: CASWTPRIAQETQYS. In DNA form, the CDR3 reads TGTGCCAGTTGGACCCCCCGGATAGCCCAAGAGACCCAGTACTCC.

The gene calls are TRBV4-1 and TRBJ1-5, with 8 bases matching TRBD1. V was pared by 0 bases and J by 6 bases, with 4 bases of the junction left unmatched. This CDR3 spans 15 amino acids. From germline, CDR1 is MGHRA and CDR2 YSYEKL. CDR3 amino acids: CASSQDGQGAQPQHF. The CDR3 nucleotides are TGCGCCAGCAGCCAAGATGGGCAGGGGGCTCAGCCCCAGCATTTT.

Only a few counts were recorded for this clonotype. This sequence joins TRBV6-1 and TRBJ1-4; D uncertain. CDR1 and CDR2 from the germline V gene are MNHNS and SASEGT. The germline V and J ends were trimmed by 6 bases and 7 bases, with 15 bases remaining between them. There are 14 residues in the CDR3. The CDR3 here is CASSQTRGSEKLFF. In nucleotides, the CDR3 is TGTGCCAGCAGCCAGACCAGAGGGAGTGAAAAACTGTTTTTT.

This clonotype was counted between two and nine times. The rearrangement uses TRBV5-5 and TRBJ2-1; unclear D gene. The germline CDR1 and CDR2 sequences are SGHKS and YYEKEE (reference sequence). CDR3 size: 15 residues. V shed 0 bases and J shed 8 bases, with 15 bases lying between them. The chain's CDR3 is CASSLGWGSGDEQFF. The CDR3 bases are TGTGCCAGCAGCTTGGGATGGGGAAGTGGCGATGAGCAGTTCTTC.